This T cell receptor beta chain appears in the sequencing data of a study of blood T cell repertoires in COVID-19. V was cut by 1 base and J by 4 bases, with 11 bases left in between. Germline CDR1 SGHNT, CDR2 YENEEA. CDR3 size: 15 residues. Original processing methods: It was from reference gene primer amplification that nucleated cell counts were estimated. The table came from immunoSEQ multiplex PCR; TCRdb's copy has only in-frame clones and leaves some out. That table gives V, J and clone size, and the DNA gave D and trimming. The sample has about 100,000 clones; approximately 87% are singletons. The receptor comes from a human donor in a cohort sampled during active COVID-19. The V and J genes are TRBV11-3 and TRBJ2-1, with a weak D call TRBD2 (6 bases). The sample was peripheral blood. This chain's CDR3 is CASSLAGEGYNEQFF. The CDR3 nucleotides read TGTGCCAGCAGCTTAGCGGGAGAGGGGTACAATGAGCAGTTCTTC.